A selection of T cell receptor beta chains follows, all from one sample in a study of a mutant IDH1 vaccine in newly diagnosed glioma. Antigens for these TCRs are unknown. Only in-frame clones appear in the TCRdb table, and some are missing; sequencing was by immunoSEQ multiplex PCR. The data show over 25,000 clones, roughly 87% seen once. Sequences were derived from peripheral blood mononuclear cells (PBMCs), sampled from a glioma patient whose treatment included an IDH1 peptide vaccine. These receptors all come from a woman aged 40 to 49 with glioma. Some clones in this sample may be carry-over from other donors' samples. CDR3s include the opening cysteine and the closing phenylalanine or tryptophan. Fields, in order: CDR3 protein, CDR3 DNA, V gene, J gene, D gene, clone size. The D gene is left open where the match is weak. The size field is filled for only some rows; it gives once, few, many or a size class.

CDR3 protein: CASTRGTDSGNTIYF; CDR3 DNA: TGTGCCAGCACAAGAGGAACGGACTCTGGAAACACCATATATTTT; V gene: TRBV18; J gene: TRBJ1-3; D gene: -; clone size: -
CDR3 protein: CASSLALATTGELFF; CDR3 DNA: TGTGCCAGCAGCTTAGCCCTAGCGACCACCGGGGAGCTGTTTTTT; V gene: TRBV7-2; J gene: TRBJ2-2; D gene: -; clone size: -
CDR3 protein: CASSTPGDLNTGELFF; CDR3 DNA: TGTGCCAGCAGCACTCCAGGGGATTTGAACACCGGGGAGCTGTTTTTT; V gene: TRBV5-4; J gene: TRBJ2-2; D gene: -; clone size: -
CDR3 protein: CASRKSGLRQETQYF; CDR3 DNA: TGTGCCAGCCGGAAATCGGGACTACGTCAAGAGACCCAGTACTTC; V gene: TRBV7-2; J gene: TRBJ2-5; D gene: TRBD2; clone size: -
CDR3 protein: CASSMLKGVDTQYF; CDR3 DNA: TGCGCCAGCAGCATGCTCAAAGGGGTAGATACGCAGTATTTT; V gene: TRBV5-1; J gene: TRBJ2-3; D gene: -; clone size: -
CDR3 protein: CASTPLIGGYEQYF; CDR3 DNA: TGTGCCAGCACCCCTCTTATTGGGGGCTACGAGCAGTACTTC; V gene: TRBV11-1; J gene: TRBJ2-7; D gene: -; clone size: -
CDR3 protein: CASRQGSSGNTIYF; CDR3 DNA: TGTGCCAGCCGACAGGGAAGTTCTGGAAACACCATATATTTT; V gene: TRBV28; J gene: TRBJ1-3; D gene: TRBD1; clone size: -
CDR3 protein: CASSLGLDRGLF; CDR3 DNA: TGTGCCAGCAGCTTAGGTCTGGACAGGGGGCTTTTC; V gene: TRBV11-2; J gene: TRBJ1-2; D gene: TRBD1; clone size: -
CDR3 protein: CAISDDIPTHEQYF; CDR3 DNA: TGTGCCATCAGTGACGACATCCCCACCCACGAGCAGTACTTC; V gene: TRBV10-3; J gene: TRBJ2-7; D gene: -; clone size: -
CDR3 protein: CASSPRGPDTQYF; CDR3 DNA: TGTGCCAGCAGCCCCAGAGGACCAGATACGCAGTATTTT; V gene: TRBV7-9; J gene: TRBJ2-3; D gene: -; clone size: -
CDR3 protein: CASSSSGLLAYEQYF; CDR3 DNA: TGTGCCAGCAGCTCCTCGGGACTGCTTGCCTACGAGCAGTACTTC; V gene: TRBV7-2; J gene: TRBJ2-7; D gene: -; clone size: -
CDR3 protein: CASSLERTGGWTPYEQYF; CDR3 DNA: TGTGCCAGCAGCTTAGAGCGGACAGGGGGCTGGACACCCTACGAGCAGTACTTC; V gene: TRBV11-1; J gene: TRBJ2-7; D gene: TRBD1; clone size: few
CDR3 protein: CASRPRTVQEREPEQYF; CDR3 DNA: TGTGCCAGCAGACCCCGGACAGTACAAGAGAGAGAGCCCGAGCAGTACTTC; V gene: TRBV28; J gene: TRBJ2-7; D gene: -; clone size: -
CDR3 protein: CASSIGKGIGSPLHF; CDR3 DNA: TGTGCCAGTAGTATAGGTAAAGGGATTGGCTCACCCCTCCACTTT; V gene: TRBV19; J gene: TRBJ1-6; D gene: -; clone size: -
CDR3 protein: CASSFGPDNGYTF; CDR3 DNA: TGTGCCAGCAGTTTTGGGCCAGACAATGGCTACACCTTC; V gene: TRBV28; J gene: TRBJ1-2; D gene: -; clone size: few
CDR3 protein: CASSEDKNYGYTF; CDR3 DNA: TGTGCCAGCTCAGAGGACAAGAACTATGGCTACACCTTC; V gene: TRBV18; J gene: TRBJ1-2; D gene: -; clone size: once
CDR3 protein: CSVVAGNQETQYF; CDR3 DNA: TGCAGCGTTGTTGCGGGCAATCAAGAGACCCAGTACTTC; V gene: TRBV29-1; J gene: TRBJ2-5; D gene: -; clone size: -
CDR3 protein: CASSPRQTDNSPLHF; CDR3 DNA: TGTGCCAGCTCACCCCGACAGACTGATAATTCACCCCTCCACTTT; V gene: TRBV18; J gene: TRBJ1-6; D gene: -; clone size: once
CDR3 protein: CASTLQPNEYGYTF; CDR3 DNA: TGTGCCAGTACCTTACAACCCAACGAGTATGGCTACACCTTC; V gene: TRBV19; J gene: TRBJ1-2; D gene: -; clone size: once
CDR3 protein: CASTGAYEQYF; CDR3 DNA: TGTGCCAGCACGGGTGCGTACGAGCAGTACTTC; V gene: TRBV5-4; J gene: TRBJ2-7; D gene: -; clone size: -
CDR3 protein: CASSQSTHSGSKNIQYF; CDR3 DNA: TGCGCCAGCAGCCAATCGACTCATAGCGGGTCCAAAAACATTCAGTACTTC; V gene: TRBV4-3; J gene: TRBJ2-4; D gene: TRBD2; clone size: -
CDR3 protein: CASSHEGAGTEAFF; CDR3 DNA: TGTGCCAGCAGCCATGAAGGGGCGGGGACTGAAGCTTTCTTT; V gene: TRBV5-6; J gene: TRBJ1-1; D gene: -; clone size: -
CDR3 protein: CASSFDGLSTQYF; CDR3 DNA: TGTGCCAGCAGCTTCGACGGTCTTTCTACGCAGTATTTT; V gene: TRBV11-2; J gene: TRBJ2-3; D gene: -; clone size: -
CDR3 protein: CASSLRGRSHTNEKLFF; CDR3 DNA: TGTGCCAGCAGTTTGAGGGGGCGAAGTCACACTAATGAAAAACTGTTTTTT; V gene: TRBV27; J gene: TRBJ1-4; D gene: TRBD1; clone size: -
CDR3 protein: CASSPVAGGPGANVLTF; CDR3 DNA: TGCGCCAGCAGTCCCGTAGCGGGGGGCCCTGGGGCCAACGTCCTGACTTTC; V gene: TRBV5-1; J gene: TRBJ2-6; D gene: TRBD2; clone size: -
CDR3 protein: CASSQASTGDYGYTF; CDR3 DNA: TGTGCCAGCAGCCAAGCGTCTACAGGGGACTATGGCTACACCTTC; V gene: TRBV4-2; J gene: TRBJ1-2; D gene: TRBD1; clone size: few
CDR3 protein: CASSTGTGTSGNTIYF; CDR3 DNA: TGTGCCAGTAGTACCGGGACAGGGACCTCTGGAAACACCATATATTTT; V gene: TRBV19; J gene: TRBJ1-3; D gene: TRBD1; clone size: -
CDR3 protein: CASGLGLADHNEQFF; CDR3 DNA: TGTGCCAGCGGCTTGGGACTAGCGGACCACAATGAGCAGTTCTTC; V gene: TRBV28; J gene: TRBJ2-1; D gene: TRBD2; clone size: -
CDR3 protein: CASTREGIGYNEQFF; CDR3 DNA: TGTGCCAGCACTAGAGAAGGGATTGGCTACAATGAGCAGTTCTTC; V gene: TRBV6-5; J gene: TRBJ2-1; D gene: -; clone size: -
CDR3 protein: CASSQSRCGAKNIQYF; CDR3 DNA: TGCGCCAGCAGTCAATCGCGGTGTGGGGCCAAAAACATTCAGTACTTC; V gene: TRBV23-1; J gene: TRBJ2-4; D gene: -; clone size: -
CDR3 protein: CASSLATSTGTGELFF; CDR3 DNA: TGTGCTAGCAGCTTAGCAACTAGTACGGGAACCGGGGAGCTGTTTTTT; V gene: TRBV7-7; J gene: TRBJ2-2; D gene: -; clone size: -
CDR3 protein: CASSQSRDRGGGQYF; CDR3 DNA: TGTGCCAGCAGCCAATCCCGGGACAGGGGGGGAGGGCAGTACTTC; V gene: TRBV4-2; J gene: TRBJ2-5; D gene: TRBD1; clone size: -
CDR3 protein: CANAFQVGDEQFF; CDR3 DNA: TGTGCCAACGCGTTCCAGGTAGGCGATGAGCAGTTCTTC; V gene: TRBV2; J gene: TRBJ2-1; D gene: -; clone size: few
CDR3 protein: CASSLEGQGYGYTF; CDR3 DNA: TGCGCCAGCAGCTTGGAGGGACAGGGGTATGGCTACACCTTC; V gene: TRBV5-1; J gene: TRBJ1-2; D gene: TRBD1; clone size: once
CDR3 protein: CASSWGGGNEQFF; CDR3 DNA: TGTGCCAGCAGCTGGGGGGGAGGCAATGAGCAGTTCTTC; V gene: TRBV7-3; J gene: TRBJ2-1; D gene: TRBD2; clone size: -
CDR3 protein: CASSFDVSGTGETQYF; CDR3 DNA: TGCGCCAGCAGCTTTGATGTTAGCGGTACGGGGGAGACCCAGTACTTC; V gene: TRBV5-1; J gene: TRBJ2-5; D gene: -; clone size: -
CDR3 protein: CASSLGGLGAYEQYF; CDR3 DNA: TGTGCCAGCAGCTTGGGGGGTTTGGGGGCCTACGAGCAGTACTTC; V gene: TRBV5-6; J gene: TRBJ2-7; D gene: -; clone size: few
CDR3 protein: CASSPASGSTPGELFF; CDR3 DNA: TGCGCCAGCAGCCCGGCTAGCGGGAGTACCCCCGGGGAGCTGTTTTTT; V gene: TRBV4-3; J gene: TRBJ2-2; D gene: TRBD2; clone size: -
CDR3 protein: CASSQEGSDYGYTF; CDR3 DNA: TGCGCCAGCAGCCAAGAAGGTTCGGACTATGGCTACACCTTC; V gene: TRBV4-3; J gene: TRBJ1-2; D gene: -; clone size: -
CDR3 protein: CASSLRGNEKLFF; CDR3 DNA: TGTGCCAGCAGCCTCCGGGGTAATGAAAAACTGTTTTTT; V gene: TRBV5-4; J gene: TRBJ1-4; D gene: -; clone size: -
CDR3 protein: CASSLRRVNKETQYF; CDR3 DNA: TGTGCCAGCAGTTTGCGGCGGGTAAACAAAGAGACCCAGTACTTC; V gene: TRBV28; J gene: TRBJ2-5; D gene: -; clone size: -
CDR3 protein: CASSFGTGGYEQYF; CDR3 DNA: TGTGCCAGCAGCTTCGGGACAGGGGGCTACGAGCAGTACTTC; V gene: TRBV5-4; J gene: TRBJ2-7; D gene: TRBD1; clone size: once
CDR3 protein: CASSLGGYRYSQETQYF; CDR3 DNA: TGTGCCAGCAGCTTAGGGGGGTACAGATACTCCCAAGAGACCCAGTACTTC; V gene: TRBV7-6; J gene: TRBJ2-5; D gene: -; clone size: -
CDR3 protein: CASSLRNEKLFF; CDR3 DNA: TGTGCCAGCAGCCTCCGTAATGAAAAACTGTTTTTT; V gene: TRBV4-2; J gene: TRBJ1-4; D gene: -; clone size: -
CDR3 protein: CASSLGGGTEAFF; CDR3 DNA: TGTGCCAGCAGCTTGGGGGGAGGGACTGAAGCTTTCTTT; V gene: TRBV7-9; J gene: TRBJ1-1; D gene: -; clone size: -
CDR3 protein: CASKIVGGRTEAFF; CDR3 DNA: TGTGCCAGCAAAATAGTAGGAGGGCGCACTGAAGCTTTCTTT; V gene: TRBV28; J gene: TRBJ1-1; D gene: -; clone size: -
CDR3 protein: CASSYDPRYEQYF; CDR3 DNA: TGTGCCAGCAGTTACGACCCCCGGTACGAGCAGTACTTC; V gene: TRBV6-5; J gene: TRBJ2-7; D gene: -; clone size: -
CDR3 protein: CASSSADTQYF; CDR3 DNA: TGTGCCAGCAGTTCGGCAGATACGCAGTATTTT; V gene: TRBV6-5; J gene: TRBJ2-3; D gene: -; clone size: few
CDR3 protein: CASSRDATNEKLFF; CDR3 DNA: TGCGCCAGCAGTCGGGACGCAACTAATGAAAAACTGTTTTTT; V gene: TRBV4-3; J gene: TRBJ1-4; D gene: -; clone size: -
CDR3 protein: CASSPAASSYNEQFF; CDR3 DNA: TGTGCCAGCAGCCCCGCGGCTAGCTCCTACAATGAGCAGTTCTTC; V gene: TRBV7-2; J gene: TRBJ2-1; D gene: -; clone size: once
CDR3 protein: CASSPDREFF; CDR3 DNA: TGTGCCAGCTCCCCGGACAGGGAGTTCTTC; V gene: TRBV18; J gene: TRBJ2-1; D gene: TRBD1; clone size: -
CDR3 protein: CASRGGTTEAFF; CDR3 DNA: TGTGCCAGCAGAGGAGGGACCACTGAAGCTTTCTTT; V gene: TRBV7-2; J gene: TRBJ1-1; D gene: -; clone size: -
CDR3 protein: CASSQSTASGNTIYF; CDR3 DNA: TGCGCCAGCAGCCAATCGACGGCGTCTGGAAACACCATATATTTT; V gene: TRBV4-1; J gene: TRBJ1-3; D gene: -; clone size: -
CDR3 protein: CASSLSRTGVIYEQYF; CDR3 DNA: TGTGCCAGCAGTTTAAGTAGGACAGGGGTGATCTACGAGCAGTACTTC; V gene: TRBV28; J gene: TRBJ2-7; D gene: TRBD1; clone size: -
CDR3 protein: CASSVGGGYQPQHF; CDR3 DNA: TGTGCCAGCAGCGTAGGGGGAGGGTATCAGCCCCAGCATTTT; V gene: TRBV9; J gene: TRBJ1-5; D gene: -; clone size: -
CDR3 protein: CASSPQLDRGPYEQYF; CDR3 DNA: TGTGCCAGCAGCCCTCAGTTGGACAGGGGCCCCTACGAGCAGTACTTC; V gene: TRBV7-8; J gene: TRBJ2-7; D gene: TRBD1; clone size: -
CDR3 protein: CASSFTGGLGSPLHF; CDR3 DNA: TGTGCCAGCAGCTTTACAGGGGGCTTGGGTTCACCCCTCCACTTT; V gene: TRBV7-9; J gene: TRBJ1-6; D gene: TRBD1; clone size: -
CDR3 protein: CASSSQTSGSNEQFF; CDR3 DNA: TGCGCCAGCAGCTCGCAGACTAGCGGGAGTAATGAGCAGTTCTTC; V gene: TRBV5-1; J gene: TRBJ2-1; D gene: TRBD2; clone size: -
CDR3 protein: CASSQQGDRAEQYF; CDR3 DNA: TGTGCCAGCAGCCAACAAGGAGACAGGGCCGAGCAGTACTTC; V gene: TRBV7-3; J gene: TRBJ2-7; D gene: TRBD1; clone size: -
CDR3 protein: CASSIAPGEAGELFF; CDR3 DNA: TGTGCCAGTAGTATAGCCCCGGGGGAGGCCGGGGAGCTGTTTTTT; V gene: TRBV19; J gene: TRBJ2-2; D gene: -; clone size: -